This T cell receptor beta chain is drawn from a study of T cell responses to AZD1222 COVID-19 vaccine. The CDR3 totals 16 residues. CDR1 and CDR2 (germline): MNHNY, SVGAGI (reference sequence). The V gene lost 0 bases and the J gene lost 0 bases, with 9 bases spanning the gap. Only in-frame clones appear in the TCRdb table, and some are missing; sequencing was by immunoSEQ multiplex PCR. The top ten hold around 3.3% of the sample, which has more than 110,000 clones, around 92% seen once. Sequenced material: peripheral blood, taken 28 days after the second AZD1222 dose. The V gene is TRBV6-6, the J gene TRBJ1-5; D is undetermined. The TCR comes from an adult who received the AZD1222 COVID-19 vaccine. Here the CDR3 DNA reads TGTGCCAGCAGTTACTCGGGCAGGTTTAGCAATCAGCCCCAGCATTTT. It specifies CASSYSGRFSNQPQHF.